This T cell receptor beta chain was profiled in a study of cytomegalovirus exposure and HLA in healthy donors. CDR1 and CDR2 (germline): SGHVS, FQNEAQ. This CDR3 region has 18 residues. As concerns this clone: No antigen is known for it. One junction end does not reproduce the germline sequence, and a read error may be involved.

Study-wide findings and caveats: As a later analysis showed, a missense DCLRE1C variant was linked to trimming of TCR beta V- and J-genes. In an earlier analysis, in several hundred donors, most V segments appeared productive either ~90% or ~30% of the time.

A multiplex PCR was run with 60 Vbeta primers and 13 Jbeta primers. TCRdb's copy holds only in-frame clones and misses some; the assay was immunoSEQ multiplex PCR. The repertoire holds roughly 120,000 clones, with around 80% as singletons. The source material was PBMCs. The chain recombines TRBV7-8 with TRBJ2-6; D possibly corresponds to TRBD1 (5 bases). The receptor was derived from a man aged 25-45 years in good health and CMV-seropositive. CDR3 protein: CASSLVPGQLSGANGLTF. The DNA for the CDR3 is TGTGCCAGCAGCTTAGTTCCGGGCCAGCTCTCTGGGGCCAACGGCCTGACTTTC. Filled out from reference TRBV7-8 and TRBJ2-6, the complete variable domain reads GAGVSQSPRYKVAKRGQDVALRCDPISGHVSLFWYQQALGQGPEFLTYFQNEAQLDKSGLPSDRFFAERPEGSVSTLKIQRTQQEDSAVYLCASSLVPGQLSGANGLTFGAGSRLTVL.